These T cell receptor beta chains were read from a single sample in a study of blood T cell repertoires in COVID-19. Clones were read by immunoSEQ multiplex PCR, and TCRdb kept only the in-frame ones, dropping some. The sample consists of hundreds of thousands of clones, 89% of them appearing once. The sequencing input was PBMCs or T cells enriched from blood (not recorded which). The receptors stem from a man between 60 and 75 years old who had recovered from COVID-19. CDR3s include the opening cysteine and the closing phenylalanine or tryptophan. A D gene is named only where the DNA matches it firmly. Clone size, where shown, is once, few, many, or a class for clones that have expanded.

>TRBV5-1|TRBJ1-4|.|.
TGCGCCAGCAGCTTGGCTGAGGCAAGAGAAAAACTGTTTTTT
CASSLAEAREKLFF
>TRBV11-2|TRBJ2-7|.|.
TGTGCCAGCAGCTTATTCACAGGGCCGCGGGAGCAGTACTTC
CASSLFTGPREQYF
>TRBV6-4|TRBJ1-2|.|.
TGTGCCAGCAGTAGCGACAGCAACTATGGCTACACCTTC
CASSSDSNYGYTF
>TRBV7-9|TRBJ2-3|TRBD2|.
TGTGCCAGCAGCTTCCTTTTAGCGGGAGGGCCGGGTACGCAGTATTTT
CASSFLLAGGPGTQYF
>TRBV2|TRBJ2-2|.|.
TGTGCCAGCAGCACCGGGACTCCGAACACCGGGGAGCTGTTTTTT
CASSTGTPNTGELFF
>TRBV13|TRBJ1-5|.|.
TGTGCCAGCAGCCTTCGGGCAGGGATCGGGCCGAATCAGCCCCAGCATTTT
CASSLRAGIGPNQPQHF
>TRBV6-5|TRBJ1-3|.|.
TGTGCCAGCAGGCTGACAGGATTGAATGGAAACACCATATATTTT
CASRLTGLNGNTIYF
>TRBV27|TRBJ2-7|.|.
TGTGCCAGCAGTTTATCGAGGGTGGACGAGCAGTACTTC
CASSLSRVDEQYF
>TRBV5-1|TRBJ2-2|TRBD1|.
TGCGCCAGCAGCTTGGGGACAGGGGGCACCGGGGAGCTGTTTTTT
CASSLGTGGTGELFF
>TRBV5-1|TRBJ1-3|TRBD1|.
TGCGCCAGCAGCTTCACAGGGGGAAGCTCTGGAAACACCATATATTTT
CASSFTGGSSGNTIYF
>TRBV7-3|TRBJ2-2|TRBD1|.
TGTGCCAGCAGCCCACAGGGGGCAGCGAACACCGGGGAGCTGTTTTTT
CASSPQGAANTGELFF
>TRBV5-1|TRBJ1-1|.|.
TGCGCCAGCAGCCTAAGAATGAACACTGAAGCTTTCTTT
CASSLRMNTEAFF
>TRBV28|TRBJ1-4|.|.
TGTGCCAGCAGTTTACTACCACGTAATGAAAAACTGTTTTTT
CASSLLPRNEKLFF
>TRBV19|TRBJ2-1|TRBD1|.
TGTGCCAGTAGACTCTCCCGGGACAGGGCCGATGAGCAGTTCTTC
CASRLSRDRADEQFF
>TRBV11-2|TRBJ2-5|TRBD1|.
TGTGCCAGCAGCTTAGGTACGACAGGGAATTCGGCAGAGACCCAGTACTTC
CASSLGTTGNSAETQYF
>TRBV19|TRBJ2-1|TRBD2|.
TGTGCCAGTAGTATAATGGGACTAGCGGGGTTTTACAATGAGCAGTTCTTC
CASSIMGLAGFYNEQFF
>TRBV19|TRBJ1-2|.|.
TGTGCCAGTAGTATAACTCGGGGGGCAAACTATGGCTACACCTTC
CASSITRGANYGYTF
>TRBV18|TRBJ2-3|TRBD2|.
TGTGCCAGCTCACCAACTAGCGGCTACACAGATACGCAGTATTTT
CASSPTSGYTDTQYF
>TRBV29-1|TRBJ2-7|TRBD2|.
TGCAGCGTTGAGGCGGCGGGAGCGGGAGCCTCCTACGAGCAGTACTTC
CSVEAAGAGASYEQYF
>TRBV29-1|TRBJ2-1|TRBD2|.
TGCAGCGTTGAAGTCGGCCTAGCGGGAGGGAATGAGCAGTTCTTC
CSVEVGLAGGNEQFF
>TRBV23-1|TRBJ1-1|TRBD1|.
TGCGCCAGCAGTCAAGAAGCCTTTACAGGGGACTGGAACACTGAAGCTTTCTTT
CASSQEAFTGDWNTEAFF
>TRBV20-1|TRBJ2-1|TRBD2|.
TGCAGTGCTAGTCGGCGGGAGGGCCGGATAGACAAATACAATGAGCAGTTCTTC
CSASRREGRIDKYNEQFF
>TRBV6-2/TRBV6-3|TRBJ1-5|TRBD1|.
TGTGCCAGCAGTTGGACAGGTAGCAATCAGCCCCAGCATTTT
CASSWTGSNQPQHF
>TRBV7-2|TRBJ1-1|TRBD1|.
TGTGCCAGCAGCTTACTTCAGGGGGCTGAAGCTTTCTTT
CASSLLQGAEAFF
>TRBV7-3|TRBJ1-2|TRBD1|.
TGTGCCAGCAGCTCAGACAGGGGGCACGGCTACACCTTC
CASSSDRGHGYTF
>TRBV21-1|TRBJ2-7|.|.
TGTGCCAGCAGCAAAGTTCTAAGGGAACCGGGACAGTCCTCGGTTATGTCCTACGAGCAGTACTTC
CASSKVLREPGQSSVMSYEQYF
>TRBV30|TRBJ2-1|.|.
TGTGCCTGGAGTGCCACTAGTTTACATGAGCAGTTCTTC
CAWSATSLHEQFF
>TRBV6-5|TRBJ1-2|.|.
TGTGCCAGCAGTTTAGGGTTGGCCCAAGGAGGCTATGGCTACACCTTC
CASSLGLAQGGYGYTF
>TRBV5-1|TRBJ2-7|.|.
TGCGCCAGCAGCTTGGGGGCAGACAACGAGCAGTACTTC
CASSLGADNEQYF
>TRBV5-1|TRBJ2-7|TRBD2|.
TGCGCCAGCAGCCTACAGACTAGCGGGACTTTCTACGAGCAGTACTTC
CASSLQTSGTFYEQYF
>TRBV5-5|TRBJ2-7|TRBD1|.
TGTGCCAGCACATACGCGACAGGGACCTACGAGCAGTACTTC
CASTYATGTYEQYF
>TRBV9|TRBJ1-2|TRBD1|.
TGTGCCAGCAGCCCTATGACAGGGTTGGGTGGCTACACCTTC
CASSPMTGLGGYTF
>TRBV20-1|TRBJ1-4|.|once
TGCAGTGCTAGTTCCAAAAATGAAAAACTGTTTTTT
CSASSKNEKLFF
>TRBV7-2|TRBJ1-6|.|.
TGTGCCAGCAGCTCAGTAAATTCACCCCTCCACTTT
CASSSVNSPLHF
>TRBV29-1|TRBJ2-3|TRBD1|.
TGCAGCGTTGAACGGGACAGGGGGTGGACAGATACGCAGTATTTT
CSVERDRGWTDTQYF
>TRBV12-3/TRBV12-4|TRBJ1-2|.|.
TGTGCCAGCCGGACAGAATATGGCTACACCTTC
CASRTEYGYTF
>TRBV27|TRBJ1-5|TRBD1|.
TGTGCCAGCAGCCCACAGGGGGCAGGAGGCAATCAGCCCCAGCATTTT
CASSPQGAGGNQPQHF